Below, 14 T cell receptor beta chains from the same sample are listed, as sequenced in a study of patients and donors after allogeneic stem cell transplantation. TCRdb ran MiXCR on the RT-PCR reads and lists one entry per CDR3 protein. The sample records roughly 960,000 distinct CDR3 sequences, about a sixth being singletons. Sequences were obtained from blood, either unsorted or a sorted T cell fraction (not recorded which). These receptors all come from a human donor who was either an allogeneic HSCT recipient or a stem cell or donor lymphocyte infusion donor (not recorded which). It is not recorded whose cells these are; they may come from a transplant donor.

CDR3 amino acids: CASSLENRGAEAFF. The CDR3 nucleotides read TGCGCCAGCAGCTTGGAAAACAGGGGCGCGGAGGCTTTCTTT. The J gene is TRBJ1-1, the V gene TRBV5-1, with 7 bases that match TRBD1. The CDR3 covers 14 residues. V lost 0 bases, J lost 11 bases, and 10 bases stayed unmatched. Germline V gene lookup returns CDR1 SGHRS and CDR2 YFSETQ.

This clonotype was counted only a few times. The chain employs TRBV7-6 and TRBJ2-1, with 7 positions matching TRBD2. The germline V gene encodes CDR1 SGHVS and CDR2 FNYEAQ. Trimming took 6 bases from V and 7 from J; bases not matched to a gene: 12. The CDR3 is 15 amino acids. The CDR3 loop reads CASSRLARDRNEQFF. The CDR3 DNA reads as TGTGCCAGCAGTAGACTAGCCCGGGACCGAAATGAGCAGTTCTTC.

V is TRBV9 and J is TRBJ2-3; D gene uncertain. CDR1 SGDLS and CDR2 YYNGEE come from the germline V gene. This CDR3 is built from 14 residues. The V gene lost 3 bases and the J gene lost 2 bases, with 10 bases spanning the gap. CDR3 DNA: TGTGCCAGCAGCGAGCACCACCACACAGATACGCAGTATTTT. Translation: CASSEHHHTDTQYF.

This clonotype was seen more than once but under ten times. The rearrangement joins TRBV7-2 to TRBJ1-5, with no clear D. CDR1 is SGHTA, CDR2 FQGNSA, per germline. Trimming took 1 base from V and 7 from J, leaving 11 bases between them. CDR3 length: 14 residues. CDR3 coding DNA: TGTGCCAGCAGCTTAGGGGGAAAGCGGCAGCCCCAGCATTTT. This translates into CASSLGGKRQPQHF.

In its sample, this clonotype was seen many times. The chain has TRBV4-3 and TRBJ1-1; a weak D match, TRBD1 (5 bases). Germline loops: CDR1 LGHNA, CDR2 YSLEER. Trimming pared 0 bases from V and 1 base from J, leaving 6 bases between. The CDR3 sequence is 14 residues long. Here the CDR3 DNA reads TGCGCCAGCAGCCAAGATCAGGGGAACACTGAAGCTTTCTTT. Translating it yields CASSQDQGNTEAFF.

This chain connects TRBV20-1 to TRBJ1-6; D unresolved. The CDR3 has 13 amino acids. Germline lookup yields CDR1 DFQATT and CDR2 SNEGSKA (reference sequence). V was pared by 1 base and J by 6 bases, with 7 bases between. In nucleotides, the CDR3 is TGCAGTGCTAGAGTAACTGTTAATTCACCCCTCCACTTT. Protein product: CSARVTVNSPLHF.

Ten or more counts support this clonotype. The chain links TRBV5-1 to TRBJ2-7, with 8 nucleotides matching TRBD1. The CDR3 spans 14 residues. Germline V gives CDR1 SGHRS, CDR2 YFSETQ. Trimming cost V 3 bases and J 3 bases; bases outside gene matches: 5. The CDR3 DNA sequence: TGCGCCAGCAGCTCCGGACAGGGCCTCTACGAGCAGTACTTC. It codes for CASSSGQGLYEQYF.

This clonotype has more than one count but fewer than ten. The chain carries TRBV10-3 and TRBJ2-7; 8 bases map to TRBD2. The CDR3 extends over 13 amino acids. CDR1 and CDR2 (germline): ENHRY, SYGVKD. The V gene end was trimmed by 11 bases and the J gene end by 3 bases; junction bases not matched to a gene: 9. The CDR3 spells CAAHSAGGYEQYF. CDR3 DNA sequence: TGTGCCGCCCATTCGGCGGGGGGCTACGAGCAGTACTTC.

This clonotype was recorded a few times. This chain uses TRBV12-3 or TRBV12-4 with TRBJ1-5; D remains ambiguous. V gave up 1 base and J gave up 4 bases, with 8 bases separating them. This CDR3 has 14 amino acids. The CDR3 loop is CASSLESRNQPQHF. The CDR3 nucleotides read TGTGCCAGCAGTTTAGAGTCCAGGAATCAGCCCCAGCATTTT.

Here the CDR3 DNA reads TGTGCCAGCAGTGAATTTGGGGGGAAATACAATGAGCAGTTCTTC. Encoded protein: CASSEFGGKYNEQFF. The V call is TRBV25-1, the J call TRBJ2-1; D perhaps matches TRBD2 (6 bases). This CDR3 has 15 amino acids. Germline V CDR1 and CDR2: MGHDK, SYGVNS. Trimming took off 1 base at V and 4 bases at J, with 11 bases between the two ends.

CDR3: CASSPWTGSAGYTF. CDR3 DNA sequence: TGTGCCAGCAGCCCTTGGACAGGGTCAGCTGGCTACACCTTC. The chain carries TRBV7-9 and TRBJ1-2, with 8 bases fitting TRBD1. The trim removed 5 bases at V and 7 bases at J, leaving 9 bases unmatched. From germline, CDR1 is SEHNR and CDR2 FQNEAQ (reference sequence). This CDR3 region has 14 residues.

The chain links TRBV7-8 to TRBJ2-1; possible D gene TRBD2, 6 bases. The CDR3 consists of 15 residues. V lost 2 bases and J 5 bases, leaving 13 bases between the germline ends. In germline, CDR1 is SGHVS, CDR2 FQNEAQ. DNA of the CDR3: TGTGCCAGCAGCTTAATGGGGGGACCACACAATGAGCAGTTCTTC. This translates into CASSLMGGPHNEQFF.

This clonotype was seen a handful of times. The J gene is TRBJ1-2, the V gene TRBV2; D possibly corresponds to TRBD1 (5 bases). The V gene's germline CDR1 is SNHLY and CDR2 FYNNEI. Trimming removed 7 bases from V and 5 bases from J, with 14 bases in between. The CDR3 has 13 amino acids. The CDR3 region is CASIVRELYGYTF. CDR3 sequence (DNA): TGTGCCAGCATCGTCAGGGAGTTGTATGGCTACACCTTC.

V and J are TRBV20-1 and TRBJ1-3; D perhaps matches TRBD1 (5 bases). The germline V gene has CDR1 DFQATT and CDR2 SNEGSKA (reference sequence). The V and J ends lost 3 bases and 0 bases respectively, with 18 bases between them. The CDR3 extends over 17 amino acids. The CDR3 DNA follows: TGCAGTGCTAGCCGAGGGCAGGGACTACTCTCTGGAAACACCATATATTTT. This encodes CSASRGQGLLSGNTIYF.